This TCR beta chain comes out of a study of shared clonotypes between healthy human individuals. The overall study: A donor's plate count was three for CD4 naive and three for CD4 memory; CD8 naive had two and CD8 memory one.

Per the authors' pipeline: ImmunoSEQ supplied junction-only sequences lacking quality scores, so filtering was different. Data came from immunoSEQ multiplex PCR; TCRdb stores just in-frame clones and leaves some out. The V and J calls and clone size come from that table; D and trimming were worked out from the DNA. Of 95,000 to 120,000 clones listed, roughly two thirds are singletons. Broader study findings: The study found roughly 5.3% of naive CD4 clonotypes shared across a handful of donors.

In the case of this clone: Its antigen remains unknown.

With 0 bases removed from V and 2 bases from J, the gap between germline ends came to 18 bases. Looked up from germline, CDR1 is SGHKS and CDR2 is YYEKEE (reference sequence). The CDR3 extends over 18 amino acids. The receptor was derived from a woman aged 25 to 39 in good health. The chain has TRBV5-5 and TRBJ1-3; D not resolved. What was sequenced was memory CD8+ T cells sorted from blood. Subset denoted: CD45RO+ cells pooled with CCR7-negative TemRA cells. Here the CDR3 reads CASSLEVSGLLTGNTIYF. CDR3 bases: TGTGCCAGCAGCTTGGAGGTTAGTGGGCTGCTTACTGGAAACACCATATATTTT.